Sequencing of this T cell receptor (beta chain) was carried out in a study of T cell changes during pregnancy in multiple sclerosis. The repertoire was sequenced with immunoSEQ multiplex PCR; TCRdb's copy has only in-frame clones and lacks some. The data contain tens of thousands of clones, approximately 96% of them seen just once; the ten biggest clones take up roughly 2.3%. This sequence was found in a female donor with multiple sclerosis, enrolled in a pregnancy study. Material: CD8+ T cells from peripheral blood mononuclear cells, obtained after pregnancy.

This CDR3 reads CASSRVEQYF. CDR3 bases: TGTGCCAGCAGTCGGGTCGAGCAGTACTTC. The rearrangement uses TRBV28 and TRBJ2-7; D uncertain. Trimming removed 5 bases from V and 6 bases from J, with 5 bases in between. Germline V gene lookup returns CDR1 MDHEN and CDR2 SYDVKM. The CDR3 totals 10 residues. Full variable domain (rest looked up from reference TRBV28 and TRBJ2-7): DVKVTQSSRYLVKRTGEKVFLECVQDMDHENMFWYRQDPGLGLRLIYFSYDVKMKEKGDIPEGYSVSREKKERFSLILESASTNQTSMYLCASSRVEQYFGPGTRLTVT.